Below, 26 T cell receptor beta chains from the same sample are listed, as sequenced in a study of T cells in Graves' hyperthyroidism and ophthalmopathy. Regions amplified from RNA transcripts were the TCR beta CDR3 regions. HTBI primers drove first-round RT-PCR of the TCR CDR3. TCRdb passed the multiplex PCR reads through MiXCR, listing each CDR3 protein once. Of 600,000 to 850,000 distinct CDR3 sequences listed, about 17% are singletons. The specimen was blood. These receptors originate from a woman aged 45-65 years with Graves' hyperthyroidism that later progressed to Graves' ophthalmopathy.

The table lists this clonotype with a count of one. The V and J genes are TRBV19 and TRBJ1-1; maybe TRBD1 (6 bases). Between the trimmed V and J ends, which lost 4 bases and 1 base, there was a span of 13 bases. The CDR3 totals 15 residues. Germline values: CDR1 LNHDA, CDR2 SQIVND (reference sequence). In DNA, the CDR3 is TGTGCCAGTAGTACTCCAGGGGACCCGAACACTGAAGCTTTCTTT. Translated: CASSTPGDPNTEAFF.

This rearrangement joins TRBV29-1 to TRBJ1-3, with unresolved D. The CDR3 totals 14 residues. V was clipped by 0 bases and J by 2 bases, with 8 bases between them. The germline V gene has CDR1 SQVTM and CDR2 ANQGSEA. The CDR3 nucleotides read TGCAGCGTTGAAGAAAAAGGGACTGGAAACACCATATATTTT. This sequence encodes CSVEEKGTGNTIYF. Based on the CDR3 plus reference TRBV29-1 and TRBJ1-3, the full variable domain is SAVISQKPSRDICQRGTSLTIQCQVDSQVTMMFWYRQQPGQSLTLIATANQGSEATYESGFVIDKFPISRPNLTFSTLTVSNMSPEDSSIYLCSVEEKGTGNTIYFGEGSWLTVV.

This clonotype was seen repeatedly, ten times or more. The CDR3 is CASLPSGGDTGELFF. For the CDR3, the DNA is TGTGCCAGCCTCCCCAGCGGGGGCGACACCGGGGAGCTGTTTTTT. The chain is built from TRBV27 and TRBJ2-2; TRBD2 matches 8 bases. The ends lost 8 bases at V and 3 bases at J; junction bases unmatched: 8. The CDR3 is made up of 15 amino acids. Germline V gene lookup returns CDR1 MNHEY and CDR2 SMNVEV (reference sequence).

The DNA of the CDR3 is TGTGCCAGCTCATCGACAGGGCCCGCAACTAATGAAAAACTGTTTTTT. This encodes CASSSTGPATNEKLFF. The chain employs TRBV18 and TRBJ1-4; TRBD1 matches at 7 bases. V dropped 5 bases and J dropped 0; count of bases not matched to a gene: 6. Germline V gene data show CDR1 as KGHSH and CDR2 as LQKENI. This CDR3 comprises 16 residues. Full variable domain (outside the CDR3, taken from reference TRBV18 and TRBJ1-4): NAGVMQNPRHLVRRRGQEARLRCSPMKGHSHVYWYRQLPEEGLKFMVYLQKENIIDESGMPKERFSAEFPKEGPSILRIQQVVRGDSAAYFCASSSTGPATNEKLFFGSGTQLSVL.

This chain uses TRBV7-9 with TRBJ2-5, with a weak D call TRBD2 (5 bases). Trimming stripped 5 bases from V and 4 bases from J, with 14 bases between. Germline V gives CDR1 SEHNR, CDR2 FQNEAQ (reference sequence). The CDR3 covers 14 residues. This CDR3 reads CASSNPRGPETQYF. For the CDR3, the DNA is TGTGCCAGCAGCAATCCACGAGGGCCAGAGACCCAGTACTTC.

This clonotype was seen only once. The chain joins TRBV9 to TRBJ1-2, with D unresolved. The V end lost 2 bases, the J end lost 0 bases, and 8 bases lay between the germline ends. Germline CDR1 and CDR2: SGDLS and YYNGEE. The CDR3 totals 14 residues. This CDR3 is CASSVGSANYGYTF. CDR3 in DNA: TGTGCCAGCAGCGTGGGATCTGCTAACTATGGCTACACCTTC. The variable domain in full, completed from reference TRBV9 and TRBJ1-2, reads DSGVTQTPKHLITATGQRVTLRCSPRSGDLSVYWYQQSLDQGLQFLIQYYNGEERAKGNILERFSAQQFPDLHSELNLSSLELGDSALYFCASSVGSANYGYTFGSGTRLTVV.

V and J are TRBV3-1 and TRBJ2-6; no clear D gene. V lost 1 base to trimming and J lost 0 bases, with 4 bases between them. The CDR3 is made up of 15 amino acids. Germline loops: CDR1 LGHDT, CDR2 YNNKEL (reference sequence). The CDR3, as DNA: TGTGCCAGCAGCCAAGCGCGCTCTGGGGCCAACGTCCTGACTTTC. It is translated as CASSQARSGANVLTF.

This clonotype showed up just a few times. J is TRBJ2-1 and V is TRBV4-1, with a possible D match to TRBD1 (7 bases). CDR1 MGHRA and CDR2 YSYEKL come from the germline V gene. The CDR3 consists of 17 residues. The V end was cut by 3 bases, the J end by 4 bases, with 19 bases between. The CDR3 DNA follows: TGCGCCAGCAGCCACCCAGGGGGGACAGCGACTTACAATGAGCAGTTCTTC. Translation gives CASSHPGGTATYNEQFF.

The V and J genes are TRBV20-1 and TRBJ1-6, with 7 bases fitting TRBD1. Germline V gene data show CDR1 as DFQATT and CDR2 as SNEGSKA (reference sequence). The V gene end was trimmed by 3 bases and the J gene end by 8 bases; junction bases not matched to a gene: 4. The CDR3 extends over 13 amino acids. CDR3 amino acids: CSASRQGYSPLHF. CDR3 DNA sequence: TGCAGTGCTAGTCGACAGGGATATTCACCCCTCCACTTT.

V and J are TRBV7-9 and TRBJ2-6; no clear D gene. The CDR3 runs to 15 residues. From germline, CDR1 is SEHNR and CDR2 FQNEAQ (reference sequence). V was shortened by 1 base and J by 0 bases, with 4 bases between the two germline ends. Here the CDR3 DNA reads TGTGCCAGCAGCTTAGTGACCTCTGGGGCCAACGTCCTGACTTTC. Its protein is CASSLVTSGANVLTF.

Points on this clonotype: Mismatch with germline at one junction end may stem from a read error. The genes are TRBV10-3 and TRBJ2-5, with D tentatively TRBD1 or TRBD2 (5 bases each). Germline-derived CDR1 and CDR2 are ENHRY and SYGVKD. The CDR3 spans 13 residues. DNA for the CDR3: TGTGCCATCAGTGAGGGGGGTAAAGAGGCCCAGTACTTC. Translating gives CAISEGGKEAQYF.

This clonotype was seen at least ten times. This chain connects TRBV18 to TRBJ2-7, with D uncertain. Germline V gene lookup returns CDR1 KGHSH and CDR2 LQKENI. This CDR3 region has 13 residues. Trimming took off 3 bases at V and 2 bases at J, with 8 bases between the two ends. Here the CDR3 DNA reads TGTGCCAGCTCACCGGTCCGGGCCTACGAGCAGTACTTC. It specifies CASSPVRAYEQYF.

This clonotype showed up many times. The chain couples TRBV5-5 to TRBJ2-2, with D perhaps given as TRBD1 or TRBD2 (5 bases each). From germline, CDR1 is SGHKS and CDR2 YYEKEE (reference sequence). The V end lost 4 bases, the J end lost 5 bases, and 18 bases lay between the germline ends. The CDR3 is made up of 16 amino acids. This CDR3 reads CASSSRDLRETGELFF. CDR3 DNA sequence: TGTGCCAGCAGCAGTAGGGACCTGAGGGAGACCGGGGAGCTGTTTTTT.

This clonotype was counted only a few times. The CDR3 loop reads CATSRIAREQGEAFF. Here the CDR3 DNA reads TGTGCCACCAGCAGAATCGCCCGGGAACAGGGTGAAGCTTTCTTT. The chain has TRBV15 and TRBJ1-1, with TRBD1 as a possible D gene (6 bases). This CDR3 is 15 amino acids long. In germline, CDR1 is LNHNV, CDR2 YYDKDF (reference sequence). The V and J ends lost 2 bases and 7 bases respectively, with 17 bases between them.

This clonotype was seen repeatedly, ten times or more. This sequence joins TRBV27 and TRBJ1-2, with D possibly TRBD1 on 6 matching bases. Germline values: CDR1 MNHEY, CDR2 SMNVEV (reference sequence). This CDR3 contains 15 residues. V shed 0 bases and J shed 8 bases, with 16 bases lying between them. Written as DNA, the CDR3 is TGTGCCAGCAGTTTATCGATAGGGGGGCTCTGGGGCTACACCTTC. Protein: CASSLSIGGLWGYTF.

This clonotype was seen many times. The rearrangement uses TRBV5-1 and TRBJ2-7; possible D gene TRBD1, 8 bases. V was cut by 7 bases and J by 2 bases, with 16 bases left in between. This CDR3 comprises 14 residues. Germline V lookup: CDR1 SGHRS, CDR2 YFSETQ. CDR3 sequence: CASSGQGGAYEQYF. In nucleotides, the CDR3 is TGCGCCAGCTCCGGACAGGGAGGGGCCTACGAGCAGTACTTC.

This clonotype was seen more than once but under ten times. The V and J genes are TRBV19 and TRBJ2-5; TRBD2 aligns across 10 bases. This CDR3 contains 16 residues. The V gene end was trimmed by 7 bases and the J gene end by 4 bases; junction bases not matched to a gene: 12. Per the germline V gene, CDR1 is LNHDA and CDR2 is SQIVND (reference sequence). The CDR3: CASKRTSGYTPETQYF. The CDR3, as DNA: TGTGCCAGTAAGAGGACTAGCGGCTATACCCCAGAGACCCAGTACTTC.

The V and J genes are TRBV6-2 or TRBV6-3 and TRBJ2-3; 10 nucleotides match TRBD2. CDR1 is MNHEY and CDR2 is SVGEGT in the germline V gene. J was trimmed by 8 bases and V by 6 bases; bases with no gene match: 23. This CDR3 is built from 19 residues. CDR3: CASSLPSKLAGFDIGTQYF. CDR3 sequence (DNA): TGTGCCAGCAGCCTACCCTCCAAACTAGCGGGGTTCGACATTGGTACGCAGTATTTT.

The genes are TRBV27 and TRBJ2-7; D may be TRBD1 (5 bases). The germline V and J ends were trimmed by 7 bases and 0 bases, with 19 bases remaining between them. The CDR3 covers 16 residues. The germline gives CDR1 MNHEY, CDR2 SMNVEV (reference sequence). CDR3 nucleotides: TGTGCCAGCACTCCCAAAGGGGTCTTAAGCTCCTACGAGCAGTACTTC. Protein product: CASTPKGVLSSYEQYF.

A remark on this clonotype: The junction shows a germline mismatch at one end, possibly a read error. The gene calls are TRBV18 and TRBJ2-1; TRBD1 agrees at 7 bases. The CDR3 spans 15 residues. Germline assignment: CDR1 KGHSH and CDR2 LQKENI. The CDR3 spells CASSTGQASNNEQFF. CDR3 nucleotides: TGTGCCAGCTCAACCGGACAGGCCTCCAACAATGAGCAGTTCTTC.

This clonotype was detected only a few times. V and J are TRBV5-1 and TRBJ2-5, with 7 positions matching TRBD1. Germline CDR1 SGHRS, CDR2 YFSETQ. The V and J ends lost 4 bases and 6 bases, in that order; junction bases with no gene match: 12. The CDR3 has 15 amino acids. The CDR3 reads CASSPRDRPPKTQYF. In DNA, the CDR3 is TGCGCCAGCAGCCCCCGGGACAGACCTCCCAAGACCCAGTACTTC.

The V gene is TRBV19, the J gene TRBJ2-6; possible D gene TRBD1, 5 bases. CDR1 and CDR2 from the germline V gene are LNHDA and SQIVND (reference sequence). The CDR3 loop spans 13 amino acids. Trimming shortened V by 6 bases and J by 3 bases, and 6 bases separated the two germline ends. The CDR3 DNA reads as TGTGCCAGTAGGGGGCTTGGGGCCAACGTCCTGACTTTC. This sequence encodes CASRGLGANVLTF.

This clonotype was recorded a few times. The V call is TRBV6-2 or TRBV6-3, the J call TRBJ1-2; D unclear. Looked up from germline, CDR1 is MNHEY and CDR2 is SVGEGT. The V end was cut by 7 bases, the J end by 4 bases, with 13 bases between. This CDR3 contains 13 residues. This CDR3 is CASTQHQSYGYTF. CDR3 nucleotide sequence: TGTGCCAGCACTCAGCACCAAAGCTATGGCTACACCTTC.

The chain is built from TRBV29-1 and TRBJ1-2; 9 nucleotides match TRBD1. Unmatched junction bases numbered 2, after V lost 0 bases and J lost 6 bases. This CDR3 comprises 13 residues. CDR1 is SQVTM and CDR2 is ANQGSEA in the germline V gene. The chain's CDR3 is CSVEEQGAHGYTF. CDR3 coding DNA: TGCAGCGTTGAAGAACAGGGGGCGCATGGCTACACCTTC. Full variable domain (missing parts from reference TRBV29-1 and TRBJ1-2): SAVISQKPSRDICQRGTSLTIQCQVDSQVTMMFWYRQQPGQSLTLIATANQGSEATYESGFVIDKFPISRPNLTFSTLTVSNMSPEDSSIYLCSVEEQGAHGYTFGSGTRLTVV.

In this sample, this clonotype turned up many times. The rearrangement uses TRBV12-3 or TRBV12-4 and TRBJ1-1; D unresolved. Trimming stripped 1 base from V and 4 bases from J, with 16 bases between. This CDR3 spans 16 amino acids. In DNA form, the CDR3 reads TGTGCCAGCAGTTTAGATACGGGTACTGATGGCACTGAAGCTTTCTTT. Translating gives CASSLDTGTDGTEAFF.

This clonotype was seen repeatedly, ten times or more. The chain is built from TRBV6-1 and TRBJ1-1; D is ambiguous. Germline CDR1 reads MNHNS; CDR2 reads SASEGT. Trimming took 1 base from V and 1 from J, leaving 4 bases between them. CDR3 length: 13 amino acids. CDR3 DNA sequence: TGTGCCAGCAGTGAAGTGCAGAACACTGAAGCTTTCTTT. Amino acid sequence: CASSEVQNTEAFF.